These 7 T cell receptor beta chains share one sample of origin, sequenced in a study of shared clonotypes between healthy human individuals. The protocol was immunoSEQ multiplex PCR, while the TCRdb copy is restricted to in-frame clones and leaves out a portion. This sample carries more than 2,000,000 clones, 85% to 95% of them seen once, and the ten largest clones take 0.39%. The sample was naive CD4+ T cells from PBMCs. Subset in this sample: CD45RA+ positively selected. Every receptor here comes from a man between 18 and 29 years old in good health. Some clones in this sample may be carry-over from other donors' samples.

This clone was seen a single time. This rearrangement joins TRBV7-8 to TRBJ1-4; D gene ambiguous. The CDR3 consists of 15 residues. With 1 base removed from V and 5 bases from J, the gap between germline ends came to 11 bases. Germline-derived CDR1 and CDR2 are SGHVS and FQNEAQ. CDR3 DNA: TGTGCCAGCAGCTTAGTGCGGACGGTCAATGAAAAACTGTTTTTT. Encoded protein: CASSLVRTVNEKLFF. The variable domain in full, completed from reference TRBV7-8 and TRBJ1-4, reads GAGVSQSPRYKVAKRGQDVALRCDPISGHVSLFWYQQALGQGPEFLTYFQNEAQLDKSGLPSDRFFAERPEGSVSTLKIQRTQQEDSAVYLCASSLVRTVNEKLFFGSGTQLSVL.

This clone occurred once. In DNA, the CDR3 is TGTGCCAGCAGCTCATTATATGGGGGTGGTGGGGCCAACGTCCTGACTTTC. The encoded protein is CASSSLYGGGGANVLTF. The chain combines TRBV7-6 with TRBJ2-6; D may be TRBD1 or TRBD2 (5 bases each). CDR1 is SGHVS and CDR2 is FNYEAQ in the germline V gene. V was cut by 4 bases and J by 3 bases, with 16 bases left in between. The CDR3 spans 17 residues.

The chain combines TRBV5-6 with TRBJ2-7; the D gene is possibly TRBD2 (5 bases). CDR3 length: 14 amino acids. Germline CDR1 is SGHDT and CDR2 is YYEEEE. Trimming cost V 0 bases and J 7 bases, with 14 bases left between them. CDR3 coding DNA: TGTGCCAGCAGCTTGGACGGGGAGCGTAAGGAGCAGTACTTC. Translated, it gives CASSLDGERKEQYF.

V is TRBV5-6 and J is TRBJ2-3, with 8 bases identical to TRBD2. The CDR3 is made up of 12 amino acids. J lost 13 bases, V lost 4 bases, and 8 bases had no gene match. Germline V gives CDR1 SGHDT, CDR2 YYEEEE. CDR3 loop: CASSRREGFEYF. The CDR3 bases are TGTGCCAGCAGCCGTCGGGAGGGGTTCGAGTATTTT.

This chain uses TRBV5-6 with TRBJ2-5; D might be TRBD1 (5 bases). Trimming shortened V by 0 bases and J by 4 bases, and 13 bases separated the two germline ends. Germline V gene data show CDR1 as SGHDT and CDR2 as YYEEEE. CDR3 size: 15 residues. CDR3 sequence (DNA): TGTGCCAGCAGCTTGGACCTACAGGCTCGAGAGACCCAGTACTTC. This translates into CASSLDLQARETQYF.

The CDR3: CATTNRGQGAGEQYF. The CDR3 DNA follows: TGTGCCACCACCAACCGGGGACAGGGTGCTGGCGAGCAGTACTTC. V gene TRBV6-6 combines with J gene TRBJ2-7, with 9 nucleotides matching TRBD1. The CDR3 covers 15 residues. Trimming cost V 10 bases and J 6 bases; bases outside gene matches: 16. Germline CDR1 MNHNY, CDR2 SVGAGI (reference sequence).

CDR3 DNA sequence: TGCGCCAGCAGCTTGGCCACTTCTAGGGACCCCAACTATGGCTACACCTTC. It yields the protein CASSLATSRDPNYGYTF. The rearrangement links TRBV5-1 to TRBJ1-2, with D perhaps TRBD1 (5 bases). Germline CDR1 SGHRS, CDR2 YFSETQ. CDR3 length equals 17 residues. V was clipped by 0 bases and J by 2 bases, with 17 bases between them.